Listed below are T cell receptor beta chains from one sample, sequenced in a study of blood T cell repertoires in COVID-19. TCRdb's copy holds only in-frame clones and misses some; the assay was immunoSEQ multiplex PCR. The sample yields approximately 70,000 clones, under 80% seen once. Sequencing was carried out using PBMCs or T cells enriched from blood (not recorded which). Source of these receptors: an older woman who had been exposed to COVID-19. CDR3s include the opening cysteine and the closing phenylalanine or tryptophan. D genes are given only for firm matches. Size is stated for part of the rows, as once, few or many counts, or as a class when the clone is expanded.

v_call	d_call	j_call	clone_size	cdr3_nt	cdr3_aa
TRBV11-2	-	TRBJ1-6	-	TGTGCCAGCAGCTTAGAACCAGGCTTTAATTCACCCCTCCACTTT	CASSLEPGFNSPLHF
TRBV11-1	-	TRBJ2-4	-	TGTGCCAGCAGCTTAGCCTTGGGGCAATCCAAAAACATTCAGTACTTC	CASSLALGQSKNIQYF
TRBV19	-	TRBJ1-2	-	TGTGCCAGTAGTGATTTGGCAGGGGTCGGCTACACCTTC	CASSDLAGVGYTF
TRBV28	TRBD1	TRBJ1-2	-	TGTGCCAGCAGTTTAGGGCCAGGGGGGTATGGCTACACCTTC	CASSLGPGGYGYTF
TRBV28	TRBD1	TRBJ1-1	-	TGTGCCAGCCAGGGACAGGGATTGAACACTGAAGCTTTCTTT	CASQGQGLNTEAFF
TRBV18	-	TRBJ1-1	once	TGTGCCAGCTCTTCCCGGGACACGAACACTGAAGCTTTCTTT	CASSSRDTNTEAFF
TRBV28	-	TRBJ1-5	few	TGTGCCACCAAGCCCGAAGCGTTTAATCAGCCCCAGCATTTT	CATKPEAFNQPQHF
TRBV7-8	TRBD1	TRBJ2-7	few	TGTGCCAGCAGCTCCGGACAGGGGGCAGGCGAGCAGTACTTC	CASSSGQGAGEQYF
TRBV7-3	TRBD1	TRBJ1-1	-	TGTGCCAGCAGCCGAATAGGACAGGGCTGGAACACTGAAGCTTTCTTT	CASSRIGQGWNTEAFF
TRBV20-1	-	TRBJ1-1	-	TGCAGTGCTAGGCTTGGCAGTTTT	CSARLGSF
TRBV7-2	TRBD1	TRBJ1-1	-	TGTGCCAGCAGCAAGGGACAGGGGTCATCCGAAGCTTTCTTT	CASSKGQGSSEAFF
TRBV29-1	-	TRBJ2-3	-	TGCAGCGTTGAGTCCAGGGAAAGACGCACAGATACGCAGTATTTT	CSVESRERRTDTQYF
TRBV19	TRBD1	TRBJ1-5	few	TGTGCCAGTAGTGGGACAGGGGGAAATCAGCCCCAGCATTTT	CASSGTGGNQPQHF
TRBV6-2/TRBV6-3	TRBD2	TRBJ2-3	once	TGTGCCAGCAGTTACTCGGGGGGGACGCAGTATTTT	CASSYSGGTQYF
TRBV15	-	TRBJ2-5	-	TGTGCCACCAGCAGGTCAACAGGCTCGGGTGAGGAGACCCAGTACTTC	CATSRSTGSGEETQYF
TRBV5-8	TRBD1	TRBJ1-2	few	TGTGCCAGCAGCGGGACAGTACGGCGGTATGGCTACACCTTC	CASSGTVRRYGYTF
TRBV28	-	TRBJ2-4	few	TGTGCCAGCAGTCGGGGTAATGGAAACATTCAGTACTTC	CASSRGNGNIQYF
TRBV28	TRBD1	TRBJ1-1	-	TGTGCCAGCAGATACCCGACCGGGACAGGGTGGAACACTGAAGCTTTCTTT	CASRYPTGTGWNTEAFF
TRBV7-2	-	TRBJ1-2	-	TGTGCCAGCAGCCGTCAGGGCCGCACGAACTATGGCTACACCTTC	CASSRQGRTNYGYTF
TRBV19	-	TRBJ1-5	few	TGTGCCAGTAGTTCCCGGTCGGGCAATCAGCCCCAGCATTTT	CASSSRSGNQPQHF
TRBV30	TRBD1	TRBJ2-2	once	TGTGCCTGGAGTAACAGGGGGAACACCGGGGAGCTGTTTTTT	CAWSNRGNTGELFF
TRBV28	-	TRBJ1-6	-	TGTGCCAGCAGTTTATACAGGGACGGTTCACCCCTCCACTTT	CASSLYRDGSPLHF
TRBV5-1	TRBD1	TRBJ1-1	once	TGCGCCAGCAGCCAAGACAGGGGGGCCCAGAACACTGAAGCTTTCTTT	CASSQDRGAQNTEAFF
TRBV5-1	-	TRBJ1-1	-	TGCGCCAGCAGCCTGACAGTGAACACTGAAGCTTTCTTT	CASSLTVNTEAFF
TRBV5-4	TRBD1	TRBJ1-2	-	TGTGCCAGCAGCACGCCGGGACAGTTGTCTGGCTACACCTTC	CASSTPGQLSGYTF
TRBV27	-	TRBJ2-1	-	TGTGCCAGCAGTCAAACCGGGACAAATAACAATGAGCAGTTCTTC	CASSQTGTNNNEQFF
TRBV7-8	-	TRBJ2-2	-	TGTGCCAGCAGCTTAGCTAGGACAGTCGGAATCGGGGAGCTGTTTTTT	CASSLARTVGIGELFF
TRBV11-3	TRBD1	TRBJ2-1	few	TGTGCCAGCAGCCCAGGACAGGGAGGTGTTGAGCAGTTCTTC	CASSPGQGGVEQFF
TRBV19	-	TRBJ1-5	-	TGTGCCAGTAGTATTTCAGCTGTAGAGGATCAGCCCCAGCATTTT	CASSISAVEDQPQHF
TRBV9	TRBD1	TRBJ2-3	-	TGTGCCAGCAGCGATGGGACAGGGAGCACAGATACGCAGTATTTT	CASSDGTGSTDTQYF
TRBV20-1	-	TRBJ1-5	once	TGCAGTGCTAGTTTCCAGTACAATCAGCCCCAGCATTTT	CSASFQYNQPQHF
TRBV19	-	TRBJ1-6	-	TGTGCCAGTAACCGGCAGGGAGGTTCACCCCTCCACTTT	CASNRQGGSPLHF
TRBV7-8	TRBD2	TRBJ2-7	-	TGTGCCAGCAGCGCGAGACTAGCGGGAGCTGCCCTGTCGTTC	CASSARLAGAALSF
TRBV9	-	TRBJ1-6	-	TGTGCCAGCAGCGTAGACGGGAGGGTCAATAATTCACCCCTCCACTTT	CASSVDGRVNNSPLHF
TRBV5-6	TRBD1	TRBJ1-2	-	TGTGCCAGCAGCCTAAGATCCGGGACAGGCGCCCCAAAGTTC	CASSLRSGTGAPKF
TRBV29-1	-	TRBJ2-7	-	TGCAGCGTGGTCAGGGGCTACGAGCAGTACTTC	CSVVRGYEQYF
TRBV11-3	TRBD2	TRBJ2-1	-	TGTGCCAGCAGGGGGAGGGCGCAGGAGCAGTTCTTC	CASRGRAQEQFF
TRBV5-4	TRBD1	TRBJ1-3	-	TGTGCCAGCAGCTTCGACAGGGTTGGAAACACCATATATTTT	CASSFDRVGNTIYF
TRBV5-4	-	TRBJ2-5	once	TGTGCCAGCAGCCGCCAGCGGGACCAAGAGACCCAGTACTTC	CASSRQRDQETQYF
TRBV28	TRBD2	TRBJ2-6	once	TGTGCCAGCAGAACTAGCGGGGGACTCTCTGGGGCCAACGTCCTGACTTTC	CASRTSGGLSGANVLTF
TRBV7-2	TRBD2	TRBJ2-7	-	TGTGCCAGCAGCTTAGGTCTAGCGGGGGGAATCCCCTACGAGCAGTACTTC	CASSLGLAGGIPYEQYF
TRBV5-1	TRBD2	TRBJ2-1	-	TGCGCCAGCTCCGGGACTAGCGGCTACAATGAGCAGTTCTTC	CASSGTSGYNEQFF
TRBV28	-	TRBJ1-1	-	TGTGCCAGCAGTTTACGACTGGGTCAAGGAGCTTTCTTT	CASSLRLGQGAFF
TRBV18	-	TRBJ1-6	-	TGTGCCAGCTCACCGGACATGTTCTATAATTCACCCCTCCACTTT	CASSPDMFYNSPLHF
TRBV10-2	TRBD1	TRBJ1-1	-	TGCGCCAGCACCGAGGGGGCGCTGAACACTGAAGCTTTCTTT	CASTEGALNTEAFF
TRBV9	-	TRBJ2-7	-	TGTGCCAGCAGCGCCACAGGGATCAGCTCCTACGAGCAGTACTTC	CASSATGISSYEQYF
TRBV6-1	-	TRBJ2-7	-	TGTGCCAGCAGTGACCTGTACGAGCAGTACTTC	CASSDLYEQYF
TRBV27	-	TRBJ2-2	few	TGTGCCAGCACCACGCCGGGGAACACCGGGGAGCTGTTTTTT	CASTTPGNTGELFF